This T cell receptor (beta chain) was sequenced in a study of blood T cell repertoires in COVID-19. Study-wide context: The United States, Italy and Spain provided the acute and convalescent COVID-19 samples. Sample material is recorded as cDNA or gDNA derived from T cells, B-cell-depleted T cells, or PBMCs.

The authors' processing: Reference gene primers were amplified, and this amplification served to estimate nucleated cell counts. Clones were read by immunoSEQ multiplex PCR, and TCRdb kept only the in-frame ones, dropping some. The DNA was the basis for D and trimming; V, J and clone size are from that table. The sample holds 250,000 to 350,000 clones, around 87% seen once. In germline, CDR1 is MDHEN, CDR2 SYDVKM. V shed 6 bases, J shed 0 bases, and the junction held 4 bases outside the gene matches. The CDR3 is 15 residues long. The receptor comes from a woman aged 45-59 years who had recovered from COVID-19. The V gene is TRBV28, the J gene TRBJ2-7, with 11 bases that match TRBD2. The specimen sequenced was peripheral blood. The CDR3 region has the DNA TGTGCCAGCAGGCTAGCGGGAGGAAGCTCCTACGAGCAGTACTTC. The encoded protein is CASRLAGGSSYEQYF.